One sample yielded the 26 T cell receptor beta chains listed below, sequenced in a study of cytomegalovirus exposure and HLA in healthy donors. It was with 60 Vbeta and 13 Jbeta primers that the PCR ran. Assay: immunoSEQ multiplex PCR; the TCRdb copy retains only in-frame clones and omits some. The table lists 130,000 to 150,000 clones, over 70% of them singletons. The sequenced material came from PBMCs. These receptors were collected from a middle-aged man in good health and CMV-seronegative.

The chain employs TRBV6-1 and TRBJ1-1; D is undetermined. With 0 bases removed from V and 6 bases from J, the gap between germline ends came to 11 bases. The V gene's germline CDR1 is MNHNS and CDR2 SASEGT. The CDR3 is 14 amino acids. The DNA of the CDR3 is TGTGCCAGCAGTGAAGCGGGCAGTTGGCCTGAAGCTTTCTTT. The encoded protein is CASSEAGSWPEAFF.

The rearrangement joins TRBV7-6 to TRBJ2-1; weak D call: TRBD2 (5 bases). This CDR3 has 14 residues. Trimming took 4 bases from V and 9 from J, leaving 16 bases between them. Per germline, CDR1 SGHVS and CDR2 FNYEAQ. CDR3 nucleotide sequence: TGTGCCAGCAGCTCAGGCGGCGGGTGGGGTGAGCAGTTCTTC. Amino acids: CASSSGGGWGEQFF. Full variable domain (outside the CDR3, taken from reference TRBV7-6 and TRBJ2-1): GAGVSQSPRYKVTKRGQDVALRCDPISGHVSLYWYRQALGQGPEFLTYFNYEAQQDKSGLPNDRFSAERPEGSISTLTIQRTEQRDSAMYRCASSSGGGWGEQFFGPGTRLTVL.

This clone appeared a few times. This sequence joins TRBV6-5 and TRBJ1-6; no clear D. The CDR3 is 14 residues long. The germline CDR1 and CDR2 sequences are MNHEY and SVGAGI. The V gene lost 5 bases and the J gene lost 5 bases, with 10 bases spanning the gap. The chain's CDR3 is CASSDIGDNSPLHF. The CDR3 DNA follows: TGTGCCAGCAGTGACATCGGTGATAATTCACCCCTCCACTTT.

V gene TRBV5-4 combines with J gene TRBJ2-7, with 9 bases matching TRBD2. This CDR3 spans 16 amino acids. Germline assignment: CDR1 SGHNT and CDR2 YYREEE (reference sequence). The trim removed 3 bases at V and 2 bases at J, leaving 9 bases unmatched. The CDR3 nucleotides read TGTGCCAGCAGCTCCCCCTTAGCGGGGGCCCCCTACGAGCAGTACTTC. It yields the protein CASSSPLAGAPYEQYF.

This clone was seen a few times. In nucleotides, the CDR3 is TGTGCCATCAGTGGGGACAGGGTGACTGAAGCTTTCTTT. Protein sequence: CAISGDRVTEAFF. The rearrangement joins TRBV10-3 to TRBJ1-1; 9 bases are a match to TRBD1. Germline CDR1 and CDR2: ENHRY and SYGVKD. The CDR3 spans 13 residues. The ends lost 4 bases at V and 5 bases at J; junction bases unmatched: 2.

The rearrangement links TRBV5-1 to TRBJ1-2; 7 nucleotides align to TRBD1. This CDR3 has 16 residues. J lost 0 bases, V lost 4 bases, and 9 bases had no gene match. CDR1 is SGHRS and CDR2 is YFSETQ in the germline V gene. The CDR3 sequence is CASSPATGQANYGYTF. As DNA, the CDR3 is TGCGCCAGCAGCCCAGCGACAGGGCAAGCTAACTATGGCTACACCTTC. Supplemented by reference TRBV5-1 and TRBJ1-2, the full variable domain reads KAGVTQTPRYLIKTRGQQVTLSCSPISGHRSVSWYQQTPGQGLQFLFEYFSETQRNKGNFPGRFSGRQFSNSRSEMNVSTLELGDSALYLCASSPATGQANYGYTFGSGTRLTVV.

For the CDR3, the DNA is TGTGCCAGCAGCTTACGGCCAGGGCAGAAGCCCCAGCATTTT. Residues: CASSLRPGQKPQHF. The V call is TRBV11-2, the J call TRBJ1-5, with TRBD1 as a possible D gene (5 bases). Deletions cut 2 bases from V and 8 bases from J, with 13 bases between. CDR1 is SGHAT and CDR2 is FQNNGV in the germline V gene. This CDR3 contains 14 residues.

This clone appeared a single time. The V gene is TRBV19, the J gene TRBJ2-1; D is ambiguous. The V gene lost 10 bases and the J gene lost 6 bases, with 16 bases spanning the gap. CDR3 length: 13 amino acids. Germline values: CDR1 LNHDA, CDR2 SQIVND (reference sequence). The CDR3 sequence: CATLTLSGNEQFF. CDR3 in DNA: TGTGCCACTCTCACTCTATCGGGCAATGAGCAGTTCTTC.

J is TRBJ2-7 and V is TRBV5-6, with TRBD2 matching over 7 bases. The CDR3 sequence is 16 residues long. V lost 2 bases and J lost 4; bases outside the gene matches: 12. Per the germline V gene, CDR1 is SGHDT and CDR2 is YYEEEE. The CDR3 sequence is CASSFRERGPGYEQYF. The CDR3 DNA sequence: TGTGCCAGCAGCTTCCGTGAGCGGGGCCCCGGTTACGAGCAGTACTTC.

CDR3 sequence reads: CASSPRYRGEYEQYF. The CDR3 nucleotides are TGTGCCAGCAGTCCCCGATACAGGGGCGAGTACGAGCAGTACTTC. The chain joins TRBV27 to TRBJ2-7; the match to TRBD1 covers 7 bases. Germline CDR1 is MNHEY and CDR2 is SMNVEV (reference sequence). Germline trimming cut 5 bases from V and 4 bases from J; bases unmatched to any gene: 11. The CDR3 loop spans 15 amino acids.

This rearrangement joins TRBV7-6 to TRBJ2-1; TRBD1 matches at 7 bases. Germline CDR1 reads SGHVS; CDR2 reads FNYEAQ. This CDR3 comprises 14 residues. Trimming cost V 6 bases and J 6 bases; bases outside gene matches: 8. The CDR3 nucleotides read TGTGCCAGCAGTTTTCTCCGGGACAGCAATGAGCAGTTCTTC. It yields the protein CASSFLRDSNEQFF. Using reference TRBV7-6 and TRBJ2-1 for the parts outside the CDR3, the full variable domain is GAGVSQSPRYKVTKRGQDVALRCDPISGHVSLYWYRQALGQGPEFLTYFNYEAQQDKSGLPNDRFSAERPEGSISTLTIQRTEQRDSAMYRCASSFLRDSNEQFFGPGTRLTVL.

The chain has TRBV25-1 and TRBJ1-3, with D uncertain. V lost 2 bases and J lost 0, with 11 bases in between. Germline loops: CDR1 MGHDK, CDR2 SYGVNS. The CDR3 has 16 amino acids. CDR3 in DNA: TGTGCCAGCAGTGAACCCGGACTGTTCTCTGGAAACACCATATATTTT. The encoded protein is CASSEPGLFSGNTIYF.

This clone was seen a single time. A junction end diverges from the germline sequence, so it may reflect a read error. The chain couples TRBV7-7 to TRBJ2-2; 11 bases map to TRBD2. This CDR3 spans 15 amino acids. Germline values: CDR1 SSHAT, CDR2 FNYEAQ (reference sequence). DNA of the CDR3: TGTGCTAGCAGCTTAGCGGGAGGGGCCACCGGGGAGCTGTTTTTT. Its translation: CASSLAGGATGELFF.

V usage is TRBV5-8 and J usage is TRBJ1-2; 7 nucleotides match TRBD1. With 3 bases clipped from V and 2 bases from J, the junction kept 7 bases outside the gene matches. Looked up from germline, CDR1 is SGHTS and CDR2 is YDEGEE. This CDR3 region has 15 residues. CDR3 sequence reads: CASSSYRQGNYGYTF. For the CDR3, the DNA is TGTGCCAGCAGCTCATACCGACAGGGCAACTATGGCTACACCTTC.

This chain connects TRBV28 to TRBJ1-5; D is unresolved. Germline loops: CDR1 MDHEN, CDR2 SYDVKM. Trimming took 5 bases from V and 5 from J, leaving 7 bases between them. The CDR3 spans 12 residues. As DNA, the CDR3 is TGTGCCAGCAGTCCCCCGGATCAGCCCCAGCATTTT. Amino acids: CASSPPDQPQHF.

The gene calls are TRBV9 and TRBJ1-6; 9 nucleotides line up with TRBD1. CDR3 length: 18 amino acids. V shed 0 bases and J 0 bases; nucleotides not matched to a gene: 4. Per germline, CDR1 SGDLS and CDR2 YYNGEE. CDR3 residues: CASSVGRGQGSYNSPLHF. In DNA form, the CDR3 reads TGTGCCAGCAGCGTAGGCAGGGGACAGGGCTCCTATAATTCACCCCTCCACTTT.

The chain carries TRBV5-1 and TRBJ1-4; D might be TRBD1 (6 bases). CDR1 is SGHRS, CDR2 YFSETQ, per germline. Trimming shortened V by 0 bases and J by 8 bases, and 8 bases separated the two germline ends. The CDR3 extends over 13 amino acids. The CDR3, as DNA: TGCGCCAGCAGCTTGGACAGGGTAGAAAAACTGTTTTTT. It translates to CASSLDRVEKLFF.

The chain combines TRBV9 with TRBJ2-3, with 10 bases lining up with TRBD1. The CDR3 has 16 amino acids. V gave up 3 bases and J gave up 4 bases; unmatched junction bases: 8. Germline V lookup: CDR1 SGDLS, CDR2 YYNGEE. CDR3 in amino acids: CASSGWTGGIADTQYF. The CDR3 region has the DNA TGTGCCAGCAGCGGCTGGACAGGGGGTATCGCAGATACGCAGTATTTT.

J is TRBJ1-3 and V is TRBV7-2; possibly TRBD1 for D (5 bases). CDR1 SGHTA and CDR2 FQGNSA come from the germline V gene. The CDR3 is made up of 17 amino acids. Between the trimmed V and J ends, which lost 4 bases and 0 bases, there was a span of 16 bases. The CDR3 loop is CASSSISGAFSGNTIYF. The CDR3 DNA follows: TGTGCCAGCAGCTCAATAAGCGGGGCTTTCTCTGGAAACACCATATATTTT.

This chain's CDR3 is CAISEEVGRGRAKNIQYF. The CDR3 DNA sequence: TGTGCCATCAGTGAGGAGGTGGGCAGGGGGCGAGCCAAAAACATTCAGTACTTC. The J gene is TRBJ2-4, the V gene TRBV10-3, with 8 bases fitting TRBD1. CDR3 length: 18 residues. The V gene's germline CDR1 is ENHRY and CDR2 SYGVKD. The trim removed 2 bases at V and 0 bases at J, leaving 9 bases unmatched.

The J gene is TRBJ2-7, the V gene TRBV25-1, with TRBD1 identical over 7 bases. Trimming took 3 bases from V and 2 from J; bases not matched to a gene: 7. The germline CDR1 and CDR2 sequences are MGHDK and SYGVNS. The CDR3 has 15 residues. DNA for the CDR3: TGTGCCAGCAGTGAGGTGACAGGGAATCCCTACGAGCAGTACTTC. Translating gives CASSEVTGNPYEQYF.

V is TRBV6-6 and J is TRBJ2-6; tentative D call: TRBD1 (5 bases). This CDR3 is 16 amino acids long. CDR1 is MNHNY, CDR2 SVGAGI, per germline (reference sequence). Between the trimmed V and J ends, which lost 5 bases and 4 bases, there was a span of 15 bases. The CDR3 nucleotides read TGTGCCAGCAGTACCCAGGGTGCTTCGGGGGCCAACGTCCTGACTTTC. Its translation: CASSTQGASGANVLTF.

The rearrangement uses TRBV19 and TRBJ2-4; tentatively, D is TRBD1 (6 bases). This CDR3 spans 16 amino acids. V was pared by 5 bases and J by 0 bases, with 14 bases between. CDR1 is LNHDA and CDR2 is SQIVND in the germline V gene (reference sequence). The CDR3 DNA is TGTGCCAGTAGTCCGGACAGTTTACTAGCCAAAAACATTCAGTACTTC. It encodes CASSPDSLLAKNIQYF.

This sequence joins TRBV5-1 and TRBJ2-7; 13 bases line up with TRBD2. This CDR3 comprises 15 residues. CDR1 is SGHRS and CDR2 is YFSETQ in the germline V gene. With V trimmed by 3 bases and J by 6 bases, 6 bases remained unmatched. CDR3 sequence reads: CASSSRTSGGSEQYF. The CDR3 bases are TGCGCCAGCAGCTCCCGGACTAGCGGGGGATCCGAGCAGTACTTC.

The chain joins TRBV28 to TRBJ2-7; 10 nucleotides line up with TRBD1. Trimming took 6 bases from V and 5 from J; bases not matched to a gene: 10. CDR3 length: 15 residues. Per germline, CDR1 MDHEN and CDR2 SYDVKM. The CDR3 bases are TGTGCCAGCAGAAGCTCCGGACAGGGGGGAAACGAGCAGTACTTC. Protein sequence: CASRSSGQGGNEQYF.

The gene calls are TRBV27 and TRBJ1-3; 7 nucleotides line up with TRBD1. The CDR3 has 15 amino acids. Germline V gene sequence: CDR1 MNHEY, CDR2 SMNVEV (reference sequence). The J segment lost 7 bases and the V segment lost 3 bases, leaving 9 bases of the junction unmatched. CDR3 sequence (DNA): TGTGCCAGCAGTTTCAATCGACAGGGTGGGAACACCATATATTTT. Protein: CASSFNRQGGNTIYF.